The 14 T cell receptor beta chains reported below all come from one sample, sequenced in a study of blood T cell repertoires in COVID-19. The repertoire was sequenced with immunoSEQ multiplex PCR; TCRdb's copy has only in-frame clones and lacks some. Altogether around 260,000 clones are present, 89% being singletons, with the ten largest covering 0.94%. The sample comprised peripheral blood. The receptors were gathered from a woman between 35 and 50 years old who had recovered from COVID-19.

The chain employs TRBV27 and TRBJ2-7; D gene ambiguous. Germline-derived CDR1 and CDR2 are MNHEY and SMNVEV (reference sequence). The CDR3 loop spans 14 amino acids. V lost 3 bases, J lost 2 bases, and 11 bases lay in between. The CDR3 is CASSLSVPTYEQYF. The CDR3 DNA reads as TGTGCCAGCAGTTTGAGTGTTCCGACCTACGAGCAGTACTTC.

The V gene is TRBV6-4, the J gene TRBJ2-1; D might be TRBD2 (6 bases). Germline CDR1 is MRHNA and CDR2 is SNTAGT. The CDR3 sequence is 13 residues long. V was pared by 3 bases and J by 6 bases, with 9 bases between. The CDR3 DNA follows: TGTGCCAGCAGTGAGGAAGCGGGCAATGAGCAGTTCTTC. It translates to CASSEEAGNEQFF.

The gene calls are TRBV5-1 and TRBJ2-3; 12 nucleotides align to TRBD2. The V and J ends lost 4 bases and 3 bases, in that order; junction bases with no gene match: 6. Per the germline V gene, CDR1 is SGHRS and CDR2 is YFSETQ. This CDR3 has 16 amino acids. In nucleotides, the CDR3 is TGCGCCAGCAGCCTAGGACTAGCGGGGACAACAGATACGCAGTATTTT. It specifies CASSLGLAGTTDTQYF. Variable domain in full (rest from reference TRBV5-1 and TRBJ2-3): KAGVTQTPRYLIKTRGQQVTLSCSPISGHRSVSWYQQTPGQGLQFLFEYFSETQRNKGNFPGRFSGRQFSNSRSEMNVSTLELGDSALYLCASSLGLAGTTDTQYFGPGTRLTVL.

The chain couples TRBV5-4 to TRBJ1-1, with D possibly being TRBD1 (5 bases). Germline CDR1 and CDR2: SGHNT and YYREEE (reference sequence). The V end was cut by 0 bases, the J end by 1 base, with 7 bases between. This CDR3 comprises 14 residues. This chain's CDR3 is CASSLVGQNTEAFF. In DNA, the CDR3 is TGTGCCAGCAGCTTGGTGGGGCAGAACACTGAAGCTTTCTTT.

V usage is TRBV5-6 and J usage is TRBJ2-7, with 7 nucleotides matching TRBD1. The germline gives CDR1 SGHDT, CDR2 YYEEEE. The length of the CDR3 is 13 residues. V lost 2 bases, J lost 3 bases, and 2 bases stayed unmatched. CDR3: CASSFGTVYEQYF. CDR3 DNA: TGTGCCAGCAGCTTCGGGACAGTCTACGAGCAGTACTTC.

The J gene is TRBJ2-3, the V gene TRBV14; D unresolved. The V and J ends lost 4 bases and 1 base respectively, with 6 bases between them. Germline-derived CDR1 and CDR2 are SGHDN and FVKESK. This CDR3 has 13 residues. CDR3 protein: CASSPSGTDTQYF. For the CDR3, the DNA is TGTGCCAGCAGCCCCAGTGGCACAGATACGCAGTATTTT.

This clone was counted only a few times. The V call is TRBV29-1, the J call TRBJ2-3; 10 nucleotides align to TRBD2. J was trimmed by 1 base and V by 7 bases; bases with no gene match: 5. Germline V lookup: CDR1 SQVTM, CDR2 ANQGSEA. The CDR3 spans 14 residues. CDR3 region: CSAAGTSGTDTQYF. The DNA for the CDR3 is TGCAGCGCCGCTGGGACTAGCGGCACAGATACGCAGTATTTT.

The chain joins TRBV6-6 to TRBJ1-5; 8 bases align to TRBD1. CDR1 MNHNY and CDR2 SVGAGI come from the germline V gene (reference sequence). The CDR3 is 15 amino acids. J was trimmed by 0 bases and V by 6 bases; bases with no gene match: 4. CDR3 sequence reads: CASRNRGDSNQPQHF. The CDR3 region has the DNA TGTGCCAGCAGAAACAGGGGGGATAGCAATCAGCCCCAGCATTTT.

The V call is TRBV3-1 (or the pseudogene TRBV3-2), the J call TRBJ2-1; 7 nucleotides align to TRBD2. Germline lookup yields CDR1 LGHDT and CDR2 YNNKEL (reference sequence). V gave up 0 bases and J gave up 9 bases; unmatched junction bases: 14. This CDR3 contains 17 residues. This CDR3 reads CASSQDWGEGRLGEQFF. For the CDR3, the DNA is TGTGCCAGCAGCCAAGATTGGGGGGAGGGCCGGTTGGGTGAGCAGTTCTTC.

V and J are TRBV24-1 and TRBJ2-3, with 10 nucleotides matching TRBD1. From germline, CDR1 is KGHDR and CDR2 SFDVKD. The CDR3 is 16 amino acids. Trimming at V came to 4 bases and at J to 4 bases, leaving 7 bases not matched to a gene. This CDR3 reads CATSDVRDRGSDTQYF. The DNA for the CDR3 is TGTGCCACCAGTGACGTCCGGGACAGGGGCTCAGATACGCAGTATTTT.

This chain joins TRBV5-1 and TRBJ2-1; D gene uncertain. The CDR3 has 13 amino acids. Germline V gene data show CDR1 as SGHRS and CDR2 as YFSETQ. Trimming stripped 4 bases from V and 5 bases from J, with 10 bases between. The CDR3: CASSATSDNEQFF. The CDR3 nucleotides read TGCGCCAGCAGCGCAACTTCGGACAATGAGCAGTTCTTC.

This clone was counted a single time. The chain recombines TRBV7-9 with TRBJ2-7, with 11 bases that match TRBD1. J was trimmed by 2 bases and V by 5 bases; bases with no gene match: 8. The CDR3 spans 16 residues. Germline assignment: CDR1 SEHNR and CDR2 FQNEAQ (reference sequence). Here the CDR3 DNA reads TGTGCCAGCAGCACGGAAAGGACAGGGGGCACCTACGAGCAGTACTTC. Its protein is CASSTERTGGTYEQYF.

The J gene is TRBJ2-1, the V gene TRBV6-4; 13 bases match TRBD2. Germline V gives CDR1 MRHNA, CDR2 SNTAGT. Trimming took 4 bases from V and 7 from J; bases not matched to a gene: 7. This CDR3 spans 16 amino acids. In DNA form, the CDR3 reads TGTGCCAGCAGTGTCGTCGGACTAGCGGGAGTAAATGAGCAGTTCTTC. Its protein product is CASSVVGLAGVNEQFF.

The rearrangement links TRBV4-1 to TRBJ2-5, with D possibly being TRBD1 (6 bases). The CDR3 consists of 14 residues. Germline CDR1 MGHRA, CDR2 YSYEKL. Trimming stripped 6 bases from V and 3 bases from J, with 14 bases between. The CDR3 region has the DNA TGCGCCAGCAGTCAGGGACACGGAAAAGAGACCCAGTACTTC. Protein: CASSQGHGKETQYF.